Presented here are 23 T cell receptor beta chains from one specimen sequenced in a study of T cell repertoires in cytomegalovirus infection. TCRdb independently ran MiXCR on the reads; one entry per CDR3 protein. The sample shows hundreds of thousands of distinct CDR3 sequences, less than 35% of them seen only once. Antigen specificity for these receptors is unknown. This specimen consisted of cultured CD8+ T cells from PBMCs, obtained from culture after CMV antigen stimulation. The receptors were sampled from a human donor in good health (CMV status not recorded). Some clones in this sample may be carry-over from other donors' samples.

This clonotype was observed many times. This chain joins TRBV4-3 and TRBJ2-2, with a weak D call TRBD1 (6 bases). Trimming cost V 4 bases and J 3 bases, with 15 bases left between them. Germline V lookup: CDR1 LGHNA, CDR2 YSLEER. The CDR3 loop spans 16 amino acids. The CDR3: CASSLQWGRDTGELFF. For the CDR3, the DNA is TGCGCCAGCAGCCTCCAGTGGGGGCGTGACACCGGGGAGCTGTTTTTT.

This clonotype was counted a single time. The germline gene is not matched at one end of the junction; a read error may be the cause. The chain is built from TRBV27 and TRBJ2-1; TRBD2 is a possible D gene (7 bases). The CDR3 runs 15 residues. Germline V gives CDR1 MNHEY, CDR2 SMNVEV (reference sequence). Here the CDR3 reads CASSLGGGSHNEQFF. The CDR3 region has the DNA TGTGCCAGCAGTTTAGGCGGGGGCTCCCACAATGAGCAGTTCTTC.

The chain joins TRBV7-9 to TRBJ1-2; 7 positions agree with TRBD1. V was pared by 7 bases and J by 8 bases, with 7 bases of the junction left unmatched. Germline V gene data show CDR1 as SEHNR and CDR2 as FQNEAQ (reference sequence). This CDR3 has 12 amino acids. DNA of the CDR3: TGTGCCAGCACAGGACAGGCCTGGGGCTACACCTTC. Translation: CASTGQAWGYTF.

V and J are TRBV7-9 and TRBJ2-1; D ambiguous. The CDR3 sequence is 11 residues long. Trimming shortened V by 5 bases and J by 12 bases, and 11 bases separated the two germline ends. Per germline, CDR1 SEHNR and CDR2 FQNEAQ (reference sequence). CDR3 residues: CASSTQMGQFF. CDR3 in DNA: TGTGCCAGCAGCACTCAGATGGGGCAGTTCTTC.

V usage is TRBV27 and J usage is TRBJ1-2, with D unresolved. Germline CDR1 MNHEY, CDR2 SMNVEV (reference sequence). This CDR3 has 12 residues. With 10 bases removed from V and 6 bases from J, the gap between germline ends came to 15 bases. The CDR3 loop reads CATFSGEHGYTF. In DNA form, the CDR3 reads TGTGCCACCTTCAGTGGGGAACATGGCTACACCTTC.

This clonotype was counted many times. The genes are TRBV7-2 and TRBJ1-5; D possibly corresponds to TRBD1 (6 bases). The germline V and J ends were trimmed by 1 base and 4 bases, with 14 bases remaining between them. The CDR3 sequence is 16 residues long. The germline V gene has CDR1 SGHTA and CDR2 FQGNSA. Written as DNA, the CDR3 is TGTGCCAGCAGCTTAGTTCCAGGGGCTATTAATCAGCCCCAGCATTTT. This translates into CASSLVPGAINQPQHF.

In its sample, this clonotype was seen a few times. The V call is TRBV7-3, the J call TRBJ2-1; no reliable D call. This CDR3 contains 15 residues. From germline, CDR1 is SGHTA and CDR2 FQGTGA. V lost 3 bases, J lost 6 bases, and 15 bases lay in between. The CDR3 reads CASSFGWSTSNEQFF. CDR3 nucleotides: TGTGCCAGCAGCTTCGGATGGTCTACCAGCAATGAGCAGTTCTTC.

V gene TRBV6-5 combines with J gene TRBJ2-2; 11 nucleotides align to TRBD1. This CDR3 has 18 residues. The junction had 8 bases not matched to a gene; V was cut back by 2 bases and J by 3 bases. Germline CDR1 is MNHEY and CDR2 is SVGAGI. This CDR3 reads CASSYPPGQGAYTGELFF. CDR3 DNA sequence: TGTGCCAGCAGTTACCCTCCCGGACAGGGGGCTTACACCGGGGAGCTGTTTTTT.

This clonotype was seen more than once but under ten times. The J gene is TRBJ1-2, the V gene TRBV29-1; 7 nucleotides match TRBD1. The CDR3 runs 16 residues. Losses at the gene ends were 6 bases for V and 1 base for J; bases not matched to a gene: 14. The germline gives CDR1 SQVTM, CDR2 ANQGSEA. CDR3 coding DNA: TGCAGCGTGGGACCGGGACAGCCAACCAATAACTATGGCTACACCTTC. This encodes CSVGPGQPTNNYGYTF. Full variable domain (outside the CDR3, taken from reference TRBV29-1 and TRBJ1-2): SAVISQKPSRDICQRGTSLTIQCQVDSQVTMMFWYRQQPGQSLTLIATANQGSEATYESGFVIDKFPISRPNLTFSTLTVSNMSPEDSSIYLCSVGPGQPTNNYGYTFGSGTRLTVV.

The table lists this clonotype with a few counts. The rearrangement joins TRBV6-1 to TRBJ1-6; D gene unclear. Per the germline V gene, CDR1 is MNHNS and CDR2 is SASEGT. V lost 11 bases and J lost 14, with 10 bases in between. The CDR3 sequence is 9 residues long. CDR3 bases: TGTGCCGGCCCCGGGGCCCTCCACTTT. Translating gives CAGPGALHF.

The sample holds many counts of this clonotype. CDR3 sequence reads: CASSFAGRGQDTQYF. The CDR3 DNA follows: TGTGCCAGCAGCTTCGCTGGGCGGGGACAGGATACGCAGTATTTT. The V gene is TRBV7-2, the J gene TRBJ2-3, with D possibly being TRBD1 (7 bases). CDR1 and CDR2 from the germline V gene are SGHTA and FQGNSA. The CDR3 consists of 15 residues. Trimming removed 3 bases at V and 6 bases at J, with 16 bases between.

This clonotype occurred once. This chain uses TRBV29-1 with TRBJ2-5, with 8 bases matching TRBD1. V was clipped by 7 bases and J by 4 bases; unmatched bases: 5. There are 12 residues in the CDR3. Germline CDR1 and CDR2: SQVTM and ANQGSEA. The CDR3 DNA is TGCAGCGCTGACAGGGGTTTAGAGACCCAGTACTTC. The encoded protein is CSADRGLETQYF. The whole variable domain, remainder taken from reference TRBV29-1 and TRBJ2-5, is SAVISQKPSRDICQRGTSLTIQCQVDSQVTMMFWYRQQPGQSLTLIATANQGSEATYESGFVIDKFPISRPNLTFSTLTVSNMSPEDSSIYLCSADRGLETQYFGPGTRLLVL.

The chain couples TRBV25-1 to TRBJ1-6; 10 bases are a match to TRBD1. Germline V lookup: CDR1 MGHDK, CDR2 SYGVNS. The V segment lost 4 bases and the J segment 8 bases; nucleotides outside the gene matches: 17. The CDR3 loop spans 19 amino acids. DNA of the CDR3: TGTGCCAGCAGTGCCCCTGTACCGGGACAGGGGAGGTTTTATTCACCCCTCCACTTT. Protein: CASSAPVPGQGRFYSPLHF.

The chain carries TRBV5-6 and TRBJ2-2; D not certain. The germline V and J ends were trimmed by 2 bases and 2 bases, with 7 bases remaining between them. This CDR3 has 14 residues. Germline V CDR1 and CDR2: SGHDT, YYEEEE. The CDR3 loop is CASSFIVNTGELFF. The CDR3 nucleotides are TGTGCCAGCAGCTTCATAGTTAACACCGGGGAGCTGTTTTTT.

In its sample, this clonotype was seen once. This may be a read error, as it is one base from a much larger clone. V is TRBV12-3 or TRBV12-4 and J is TRBJ2-3, with D uncertain. This CDR3 is built from 13 residues. The ends were cut back, 6 bases at V and 2 bases at J, with 9 bases in the middle. The CDR3 bases are TGTGCCAGCAGCCCAACCCTCACAGATACGCAGTATTTT. Translated: CASSPTLTDTQYF.

The chain combines TRBV4-2 with TRBJ2-3, with TRBD2 identical over 9 bases. V dropped 0 bases and J dropped 2; count of bases not matched to a gene: 9. The CDR3 is made up of 18 amino acids. CDR1 and CDR2 (germline): LGHNA, YNFKEQ. DNA of the CDR3: TGTGCCAGCAGCCAAGAGGACCAGCGGGGGGACATCACAGATACGCAGTATTTT. As protein: CASSQEDQRGDITDTQYF.

This clonotype was detected a few times. This chain uses TRBV4-1 with TRBJ2-2; the D is unclear. V was cut by 0 bases and J by 4 bases, with 15 bases left in between. Germline-derived CDR1 and CDR2 are MGHRA and YSYEKL. The CDR3 is made up of 17 amino acids. CDR3: CASSQDSYGLGTGELFF. CDR3 bases: TGCGCCAGCAGCCAAGATTCGTACGGGCTTGGCACCGGGGAGCTGTTTTTT.

The J gene is TRBJ2-3, the V gene TRBV6-1, with TRBD2 identical over 13 bases. The CDR3 has 17 amino acids. The germline V gene has CDR1 MNHNS and CDR2 SASEGT. V trimming: 6 bases; J trimming: 0 bases; junction bases outside the gene matches: 6. The chain's CDR3 is CASSGTSGEHSTDTQYF. The CDR3, as DNA: TGTGCCAGCAGCGGGACTAGCGGGGAGCATAGCACAGATACGCAGTATTTT.

The sample holds a few counts of this clonotype. The chain combines TRBV4-1 with TRBJ2-1; D gene unclear. Germline CDR1 MGHRA, CDR2 YSYEKL. This CDR3 comprises 13 residues. Trimming removed 0 bases at V and 5 bases at J, with 5 bases between. CDR3: CASSQDKHNEQFF. In DNA form, the CDR3 reads TGCGCCAGCAGCCAAGACAAGCACAATGAGCAGTTCTTC.

The chain employs TRBV10-3 and TRBJ1-1, with 7 bases aligning to TRBD1. J lost 5 bases, V lost 10 bases, and 13 bases had no gene match. The CDR3 has 14 amino acids. Germline-derived CDR1 and CDR2 are ENHRY and SYGVKD. This CDR3 is CATISEGATTEAFF. The CDR3 DNA is TGTGCCACTATTTCGGAGGGGGCGACTACTGAAGCTTTCTTT.

This clonotype occurred a few times. The V and J genes are TRBV4-1 and TRBJ2-6; D uncertain. V was trimmed by 0 bases and J by 0 bases, leaving 18 bases between them. The germline V gene encodes CDR1 MGHRA and CDR2 YSYEKL. The CDR3 runs to 20 residues. CDR3 nucleotide sequence: TGCGCCAGCAGCCAAGAACTTGGTCAAATGTTACCCTCTGGGGCCAACGTCCTGACTTTC. Its protein product is CASSQELGQMLPSGANVLTF.

This clonotype was picked up a small number of times. The chain carries TRBV5-5 and TRBJ1-1, with TRBD1 matching over 7 bases. CDR1 is SGHKS, CDR2 YYEKEE, per germline (reference sequence). Germline trimming cut 4 bases from V and 0 bases from J; bases unmatched to any gene: 3. This CDR3 spans 14 amino acids. CDR3 region: CASSKGQMNTEAFF. CDR3 DNA: TGTGCCAGCAGCAAGGGACAGATGAACACTGAAGCTTTCTTT.

The table lists this clonotype with a few counts. V usage is TRBV7-8 and J usage is TRBJ1-3; D gene ambiguous. CDR3 length: 16 amino acids. CDR1 is SGHVS, CDR2 FQNEAQ, per germline. Trimming removed 6 bases from V and 1 base from J, with 16 bases in between. In DNA, the CDR3 is TGTGCCAGCAGGGGTTCGCGGGCCGGGTCTGGAAACACCATATATTTT. Protein: CASRGSRAGSGNTIYF.